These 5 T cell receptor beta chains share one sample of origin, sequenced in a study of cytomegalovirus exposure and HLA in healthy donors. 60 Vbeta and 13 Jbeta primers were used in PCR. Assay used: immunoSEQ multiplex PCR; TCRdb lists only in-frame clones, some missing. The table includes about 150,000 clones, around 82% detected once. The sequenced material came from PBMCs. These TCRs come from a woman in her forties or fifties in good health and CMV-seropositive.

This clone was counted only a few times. The CDR3 DNA reads TGTGCCAGCTCCGAGGGGGGGGCCCACTCTGGAAACACCATATATTTT. This sequence encodes CASSEGGAHSGNTIYF. This rearrangement joins TRBV5-6 to TRBJ1-3; weak D call: TRBD1 (6 bases). From germline, CDR1 is SGHDT and CDR2 YYEEEE. V was shortened by 7 bases and J by 0 bases, with 17 bases between the two germline ends. The CDR3 is made up of 16 amino acids.

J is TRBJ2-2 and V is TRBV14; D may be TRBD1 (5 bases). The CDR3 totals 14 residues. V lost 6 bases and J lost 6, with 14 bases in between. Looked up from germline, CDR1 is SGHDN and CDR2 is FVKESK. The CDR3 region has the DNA TGTGCCAGCAGGCAGGGAATTGGACCCGGGGAGCTGTTTTTT. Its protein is CASRQGIGPGELFF.

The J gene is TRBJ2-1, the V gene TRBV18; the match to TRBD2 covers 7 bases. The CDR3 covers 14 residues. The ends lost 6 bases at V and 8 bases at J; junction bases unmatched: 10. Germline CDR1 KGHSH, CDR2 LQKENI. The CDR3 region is CASSRQRGKDEQFF. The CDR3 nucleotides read TGTGCCAGCTCCCGCCAGCGGGGTAAGGATGAGCAGTTCTTC.

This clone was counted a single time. The CDR3: CASIGPLDKTGNTIYF. Here the CDR3 DNA reads TGTGCCAGCATTGGGCCCCTGGACAAAACTGGAAACACCATATATTTT. This chain links TRBV2 with TRBJ1-3, with D possibly matching TRBD1 (5 bases). CDR3 length equals 16 residues. Germline lookup yields CDR1 SNHLY and CDR2 FYNNEI. The ends were cut back, 7 bases at V and 2 bases at J, with 18 bases in the middle.

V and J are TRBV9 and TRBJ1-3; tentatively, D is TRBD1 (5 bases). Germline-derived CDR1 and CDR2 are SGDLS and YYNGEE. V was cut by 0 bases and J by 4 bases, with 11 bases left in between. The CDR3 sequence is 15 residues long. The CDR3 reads CASSVEAGLGNTIYF. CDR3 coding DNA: TGTGCCAGCAGCGTAGAAGCAGGGCTCGGAAACACCATATATTTT.